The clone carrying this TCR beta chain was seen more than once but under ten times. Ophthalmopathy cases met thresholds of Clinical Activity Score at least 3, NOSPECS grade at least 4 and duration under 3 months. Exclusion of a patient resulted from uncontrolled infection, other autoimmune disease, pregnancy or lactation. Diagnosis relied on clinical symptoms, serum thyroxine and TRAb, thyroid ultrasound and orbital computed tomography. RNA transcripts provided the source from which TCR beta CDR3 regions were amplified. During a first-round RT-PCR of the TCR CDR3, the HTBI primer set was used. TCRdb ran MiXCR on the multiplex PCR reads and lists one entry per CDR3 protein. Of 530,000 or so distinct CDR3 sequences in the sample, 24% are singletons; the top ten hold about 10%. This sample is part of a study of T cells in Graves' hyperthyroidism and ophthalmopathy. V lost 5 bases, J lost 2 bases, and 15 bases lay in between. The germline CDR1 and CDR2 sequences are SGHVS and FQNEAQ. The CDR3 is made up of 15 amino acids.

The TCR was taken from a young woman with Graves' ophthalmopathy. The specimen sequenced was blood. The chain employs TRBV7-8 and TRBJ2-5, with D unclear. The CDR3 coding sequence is TGTGCCAGCAGCCCTCGGAGAGTCAGGCAAGAGACCCAGTACTTC. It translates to CASSPRRVRQETQYF.